These 21 T cell receptor beta chains were sequenced from one sample in a study of blood T cell repertoires in COVID-19. Here immunoSEQ multiplex PCR was the method, and the copy in TCRdb shows in-frame clones only, minus some. The sample holds some 310,000 clones, roughly 90% seen once. Sequencing was carried out using PBMCs or T cells enriched from blood (not recorded which). These TCRs come from a woman aged 25-40 years who had recovered from COVID-19.

V usage is TRBV24-1 and J usage is TRBJ2-1, with D possibly matching TRBD2 (6 bases). The germline V gene encodes CDR1 KGHDR and CDR2 SFDVKD. This CDR3 spans 16 amino acids. Trimming shortened V by 5 bases and J by 0 bases, and 13 bases separated the two germline ends. Here the CDR3 reads CATSGPGARSYNEQFF. The CDR3 DNA follows: TGTGCCACCAGTGGTCCGGGAGCACGCTCCTACAATGAGCAGTTCTTC.

The DNA for the CDR3 is TGTGCCAGCAGCTTAGAGCTCGCCGGGACAGGGACTGGCTACACCTTC. It specifies CASSLELAGTGTGYTF. The chain employs TRBV7-2 and TRBJ1-2, with 9 positions matching TRBD1. V shed 1 base, J shed 7 bases, and the junction held 10 bases outside the gene matches. This CDR3 is built from 16 residues. The V gene's germline CDR1 is SGHTA and CDR2 FQGNSA.

The chain has TRBV11-3 and TRBJ1-1, with TRBD1 as a possible D gene (5 bases). Trimming pared 1 base from V and 8 bases from J, leaving 11 bases between. Looked up from germline, CDR1 is SGHNT and CDR2 is YENEEA. CDR3 length equals 13 residues. CDR3 residues: CASSLVWGGEAFF. The CDR3 DNA reads as TGTGCCAGCAGCTTAGTCTGGGGGGGAGAAGCTTTCTTT. Variable domain in full (rest from reference TRBV11-3 and TRBJ1-1): EAGVVQSPRYKIIEKKQPVAFWCNPISGHNTLYWYLQNLGQGPELLIRYENEEAVDDSQLPKDRFSAERLKGVDSTLKIQPAELGDSAVYLCASSLVWGGEAFFGQGTRLTVV.

This chain joins TRBV5-1 and TRBJ1-4; D not resolved. The CDR3 has 14 residues. Germline V CDR1 and CDR2: SGHRS, YFSETQ. V gave up 2 bases and J gave up 5 bases, with 10 bases separating them. CDR3 sequence (DNA): TGCGCCAGCAGCTTATTCCAGGCAAATGAAAAACTGTTTTTT. Protein product: CASSLFQANEKLFF. The complete variable domain, with remaining parts taken from reference TRBV5-1 and TRBJ1-4, reads KAGVTQTPRYLIKTRGQQVTLSCSPISGHRSVSWYQQTPGQGLQFLFEYFSETQRNKGNFPGRFSGRQFSNSRSEMNVSTLELGDSALYLCASSLFQANEKLFFGSGTQLSVL.

The CDR3 loop reads CATSIQTSSYEQYF. The CDR3 bases are TGTGCCACTTCGATTCAAACCAGCTCCTACGAGCAGTACTTC. The rearrangement uses TRBV10-3 and TRBJ2-7; no reliable D call. The V and J ends lost 10 bases and 0 bases respectively, with 16 bases between them. Germline V CDR1 and CDR2: ENHRY, SYGVKD. The CDR3 contains 14 residues.

V usage is TRBV7-9 and J usage is TRBJ2-3; D is possibly TRBD1 (5 bases). Germline values: CDR1 SEHNR, CDR2 FQNEAQ (reference sequence). V shed 2 bases and J shed 5 bases, with 8 bases lying between them. The CDR3 spans 13 residues. The CDR3 DNA reads as TGTGCCAGCAGCTTACTAGGGGTAGATACGCAGTATTTT. It encodes CASSLLGVDTQYF.

The DNA of the CDR3 is TGTGCCAGCAGCCAAGCGGGCTCCTACGAGCAGTACTTC. Translation: CASSQAGSYEQYF. The rearrangement uses TRBV7-3 and TRBJ2-7; tentative D call: TRBD2 (6 bases). The CDR3 is made up of 13 amino acids. Germline-derived CDR1 and CDR2 are SGHTA and FQGTGA. V dropped 5 bases and J dropped 0 bases, with 8 bases sitting between them.

The chain has TRBV4-3 and TRBJ2-7, with a weak D call TRBD1 (5 bases). The CDR3 loop spans 15 amino acids. Trimming shortened V by 0 bases and J by 2 bases, and 11 bases separated the two germline ends. CDR1 is LGHNA, CDR2 YSLEER, per germline. The CDR3 protein is CASSQDQGSTYEQYF. The CDR3 nucleotides are TGCGCCAGCAGCCAAGATCAGGGTAGTACCTACGAGCAGTACTTC.

V usage is TRBV15 and J usage is TRBJ1-5; D is possibly TRBD1 (6 bases). CDR3 size: 17 residues. Germline V gene lookup returns CDR1 LNHNV and CDR2 YYDKDF (reference sequence). The ends were cut back, 0 bases at V and 3 bases at J, with 15 bases in the middle. CDR3 loop: CATSRDPLRQANQPQHF. DNA of the CDR3: TGTGCCACCAGCAGAGATCCGCTTAGACAGGCCAATCAGCCCCAGCATTTT.

The rearrangement joins TRBV28 to TRBJ2-1; 8 nucleotides agree with TRBD1. The CDR3 length is 15 residues. V lost 5 bases to trimming and J lost 6 bases; unmatched junction nucleotides: 9. Germline V gene data show CDR1 as MDHEN and CDR2 as SYDVKM. The CDR3 region has the DNA TGTGCCAGCAGTCGCCGGACAGGGTGGAGCAATGAGCAGTTCTTC. The encoded protein is CASSRRTGWSNEQFF.

The genes are TRBV6-1 and TRBJ2-7; tentative D call: TRBD1 (6 bases). V was clipped by 0 bases and J by 4 bases, with 10 bases between them. The CDR3 spans 14 residues. Per germline, CDR1 MNHNS and CDR2 SASEGT. The CDR3 DNA sequence: TGTGCCAGCAGTGAAGCGGGGACATCATACGAGCAGTACTTC. Protein product: CASSEAGTSYEQYF.

The chain employs TRBV7-6 and TRBJ1-1, with D possibly TRBD1 on 6 matching bases. Germline CDR1 is SGHVS and CDR2 is FNYEAQ. This CDR3 region has 17 residues. The V end was cut by 0 bases, the J end by 0 bases, with 14 bases between. The CDR3 bases are TGTGCCAGCAGCTTAGCTTTAGGGGGACGCATGAACACTGAAGCTTTCTTT. The encoded protein is CASSLALGGRMNTEAFF.

This rearrangement joins TRBV18 to TRBJ1-1; D is undetermined. Trimming took off 6 bases at V and 1 base at J, with 12 bases between the two ends. Looked up from germline, CDR1 is KGHSH and CDR2 is LQKENI. The CDR3 totals 14 residues. The CDR3 protein is CASSASRGNTEAFF. The DNA for the CDR3 is TGTGCCAGCTCCGCGTCCCGGGGGAACACTGAAGCTTTCTTT.

In its sample, this clone was seen once. The chain recombines TRBV5-1 with TRBJ1-5; D ambiguous. CDR1 is SGHRS and CDR2 is YFSETQ in the germline V gene. Trimming stripped 1 base from V and 3 bases from J, with 5 bases between. The CDR3 is made up of 13 amino acids. CDR3 nucleotides: TGCGCCAGCAGCTTGTCTATCAATCAGCCCCAGCATTTT. Translated, it gives CASSLSINQPQHF.

The table lists this clone with a count of one. The chain combines TRBV29-1 with TRBJ2-5; 7 bases are a match to TRBD2. The J segment lost 4 bases and the V segment lost 5 bases, leaving 7 bases of the junction unmatched. The germline V gene encodes CDR1 SQVTM and CDR2 ANQGSEA. CDR3 length: 13 residues. The CDR3 DNA follows: TGCAGCGTTATAATCGGGGGGACAGAGACCCAGTACTTC. This encodes CSVIIGGTETQYF.

J is TRBJ2-3 and V is TRBV9; 7 bases agree with TRBD2. Per the germline V gene, CDR1 is SGDLS and CDR2 is YYNGEE. CDR3 size: 15 residues. Germline trimming cut 5 bases from V and 0 bases from J; bases unmatched to any gene: 6. Written as DNA, the CDR3 is TGTGCCAGCAGACAGAGCGGGGATAGCACAGATACGCAGTATTTT. Amino acid sequence: CASRQSGDSTDTQYF.

The rearrangement uses TRBV11-2 and TRBJ1-6; 8 bases agree with TRBD1. CDR1 is SGHAT and CDR2 is FQNNGV in the germline V gene. The CDR3 extends over 14 amino acids. Germline trimming cut 0 bases from V and 9 bases from J; bases unmatched to any gene: 1. CDR3 DNA sequence: TGTGCCAGCAGCTTAGACAGGGGGCCTTCACCCCTCCACTTT. This encodes CASSLDRGPSPLHF.

The chain carries TRBV27 and TRBJ2-1; 7 positions match TRBD2. V lost 1 base, J lost 4 bases, and 4 bases stayed unmatched. The CDR3 has 15 amino acids. Germline V lookup: CDR1 MNHEY, CDR2 SMNVEV (reference sequence). DNA of the CDR3: TGTGCCAGCAGTTTATTCAGCGGGGCTTACAATGAGCAGTTCTTC. Protein: CASSLFSGAYNEQFF.

The CDR3 sequence is CASSKGDRPLHPRSTDTQYF. The CDR3, as DNA: TGTGCCAGCAGCAAGGGAGACAGGCCGCTCCATCCTCGTAGCACAGATACGCAGTATTTT. This sequence joins TRBV21-1 and TRBJ2-3; whether TRBD1, the table's D call, matches the DNA was not checked. TRBV21-1 is a known pseudogene. CDR3 length: 20 amino acids.

The chain has TRBV19 and TRBJ2-7, with 7 bases fitting TRBD2. The V and J ends lost 5 bases and 0 bases, in that order; junction bases with no gene match: 4. The CDR3 contains 14 residues. From germline, CDR1 is LNHDA and CDR2 SQIVND (reference sequence). The CDR3 sequence: CASSSGLSSYEQYF. Here the CDR3 DNA reads TGTGCCAGTAGTTCGGGACTAAGCTCCTACGAGCAGTACTTC.

The CDR3 DNA follows: TGTGCCAGCAGCTTAGGGGGGTACGGGACTACCACAGATACGCAGTATTTT. Amino acid sequence: CASSLGGYGTTTDTQYF. The genes are TRBV7-2 and TRBJ2-3; 7 bases line up with TRBD2. The CDR3 extends over 17 amino acids. The germline V gene encodes CDR1 SGHTA and CDR2 FQGNSA. With 1 base clipped from V and 2 bases from J, the junction kept 9 bases outside the gene matches.